The T cell receptor (beta chain) under discussion was sequenced for a study of OX40 agonist ivuxolimab in advanced cancers. Whole-study context: Ivuxolimab, an antibody acting as an agonist of OX40 (CD134), was used to treat patients.

Germline V gene sequence: CDR1 ENHRY, CDR2 SYGVKD. The CDR3 is 13 amino acids. V was trimmed by 4 bases and J by 1 base, leaving 6 bases between them. Whole-study findings and limits: In CD8+ T cells, expanded clones were on average more numerous than in CD4+.

TCRdb's table, derived via immunoSEQ multiplex PCR, lists solely in-frame clones and lacks some. The table records tens of thousands of clones, 92% of them present only once. This clone came up once. Its antigen is currently unknown. This TCR came from an adult with an advanced solid tumor such as melanoma, head and neck, liver or kidney cancer. Here the sequenced sample was CD4+ or CD8+ T cells sorted from blood, taken in a trial of the OX40 agonist ivuxolimab. The chain combines TRBV10-3 with TRBJ2-3; no firm D call. This CDR3 reads CAISGVRTDTQYF. CDR3 sequence (DNA): TGTGCCATCAGTGGCGTCCGCACAGATACGCAGTATTTT.